The 20 T cell receptor beta chains in this list originate from one sample, sequenced in a study of long-term antiretroviral therapy in people with HIV (dated by TCRdb to 2022 to 2024). The immunoSEQ hsTCRB v3.0 assay was used at survey level resolution to sequence the TRB variable region. TCRdb limited this immuneACCESS table to in-frame rearrangements with V and J called. A share of clones is missing; checked studies link under half to unresolved V genes, and the rest is unexplained. The sample records about 18,000 clones, 91% of which are singletons. Approximately 9.6% of the sample lies in the top ten. Sequencing was performed on unsorted PBMCs, taken 3 years after starting antiretroviral therapy. The receptors were gathered from a man aged 50-59 years with HIV.

This clone is a singleton in its sample. The chain uses TRBV6-5 and TRBJ2-7; D call uncertain. The CDR3 extends over 13 amino acids. In germline, CDR1 is MNHEY, CDR2 SVGAGI. V lost 5 bases, J lost 3 bases, and 11 bases lay in between. This CDR3 is CASSVLLGYEQYF. Here the CDR3 DNA reads TGTGCCAGCAGTGTACTACTGGGCTACGAGCAGTACTTC.

The chain joins TRBV7-9 to TRBJ2-3; maybe TRBD1 (5 bases). Trimming left V 5 bases short and J 0 bases short, with 15 bases between. The germline CDR1 and CDR2 sequences are SEHNR and FQNEAQ (reference sequence). The CDR3 covers 16 residues. The CDR3 DNA reads TGTGCCAGCAGCCCCCGGAAAGGGGCTAGCACAGATACGCAGTATTTT. Protein product: CASSPRKGASTDTQYF.

V and J are TRBV6-5 and TRBJ2-3; D possibly uses TRBD1 or TRBD2 (6 bases each). V was pared by 8 bases and J by 1 base, with 13 bases between. Germline CDR1 is MNHEY and CDR2 is SVGAGI. This CDR3 comprises 14 residues. CDR3 DNA sequence: TGTGCCAGCGGCCCGGGGGCCCGCACAGATACGCAGTATTTT. It yields the protein CASGPGARTDTQYF.

The rearrangement uses TRBV15 and TRBJ1-2; 9 bases agree with TRBD1. The V gene's germline CDR1 is LNHNV and CDR2 YYDKDF (reference sequence). The CDR3 length is 15 residues. The V segment lost 0 bases and the J segment 3 bases; nucleotides outside the gene matches: 2. CDR3 coding DNA: TGTGCCACCAGCAGAGAGGGGGACAGGGACTATGGCTACACCTTC. Translating gives CATSREGDRDYGYTF.

The CDR3 spells CSVEADGGTDTQYF. The CDR3 coding sequence is TGCAGCGTTGAAGCTGACGGGGGGACAGATACGCAGTATTTT. The gene calls are TRBV29-1 and TRBJ2-3; 7 nucleotides match TRBD2. In germline, CDR1 is SQVTM, CDR2 ANQGSEA. This CDR3 has 14 residues. V dropped 1 base and J dropped 3; count of bases not matched to a gene: 4.

The V and J genes are TRBV19 and TRBJ1-1, with D perhaps matching TRBD1 (6 bases). Germline assignment: CDR1 LNHDA and CDR2 SQIVND (reference sequence). The CDR3 loop spans 14 amino acids. V lost 5 bases, J lost 2 bases, and 12 bases lay in between. The CDR3 DNA sequence: TGTGCCAGTAGTGGGGGGGGCGCCAACACTGAAGCTTTCTTT. Translated: CASSGGGANTEAFF.

The V and J genes are TRBV5-1 and TRBJ2-1; D uncertain. Germline V gene data show CDR1 as SGHRS and CDR2 as YFSETQ. This CDR3 comprises 13 residues. The V gene lost 1 base and the J gene lost 7 bases, with 9 bases spanning the gap. The CDR3 is CASSLRQANEQFF. CDR3 nucleotides: TGCGCCAGCAGCTTGAGGCAGGCTAATGAGCAGTTCTTC.

This sequence joins TRBV9 and TRBJ2-3; 8 bases line up with TRBD2. V was clipped by 2 bases and J by 3 bases; unmatched bases: 5. CDR1 is SGDLS and CDR2 is YYNGEE in the germline V gene. CDR3 length: 15 residues. The CDR3 sequence: CASSVSGGATDTQYF. The CDR3 bases are TGTGCCAGCAGCGTCTCGGGGGGGGCGACAGATACGCAGTATTTT.

The chain carries TRBV5-1 and TRBJ2-3; no clear D. Trimming removed 0 bases at V and 5 bases at J, with 22 bases between. Per germline, CDR1 SGHRS and CDR2 YFSETQ. The CDR3 is 18 residues long. The CDR3 here is CASSLAIGPLDPRDTQYF. CDR3 nucleotide sequence: TGCGCCAGCAGCTTGGCCATCGGACCCCTGGATCCCAGAGATACGCAGTATTTT.

V gene TRBV6-6 combines with J gene TRBJ1-3, with D hard to call. Germline values: CDR1 MNHNY, CDR2 SVGAGI (reference sequence). V was clipped by 7 bases and J by 0 bases, with 10 bases between them. This CDR3 spans 14 amino acids. CDR3 coding DNA: TGTGCCAGCAATCCGGGATTCTCTGGAAACACCATATATTTT. The encoded protein is CASNPGFSGNTIYF.

The table lists this clone with a count of one. This chain connects TRBV4-3 to TRBJ2-2; possibly TRBD2 for D (5 bases). Looked up from germline, CDR1 is LGHNA and CDR2 is YSLEER. Trimming left V 0 bases short and J 3 bases short, with 14 bases between. This CDR3 has 17 residues. The CDR3 DNA follows: TGCGCCAGCAGCCAAGATACTAGGCAGACTCACACCGGGGAGCTGTTTTTT. Amino acids: CASSQDTRQTHTGELFF.

The chain is built from TRBV6-5 and TRBJ2-3; 10 nucleotides agree with TRBD1. Germline V gene sequence: CDR1 MNHEY, CDR2 SVGAGI. The CDR3 has 15 residues. J was trimmed by 1 base and V by 8 bases; bases with no gene match: 6. CDR3: CASSPGTGGTDTQYF. CDR3 DNA: TGTGCCAGCTCCCCAGGGACAGGGGGCACAGATACGCAGTATTTT.

This rearrangement joins TRBV20-1 to TRBJ2-7; unclear D gene. V was cut by 5 bases and J by 5 bases, with 10 bases left in between. This CDR3 has 11 amino acids. Looked up from germline, CDR1 is DFQATT and CDR2 is SNEGSKA (reference sequence). This CDR3 is CSAPSDHEQYF. The CDR3 bases are TGCAGTGCTCCCTCGGACCACGAGCAGTACTTC.

The V call is TRBV7-8, the J call TRBJ1-6; no clear D gene. V gave up 0 bases and J gave up 4 bases, with 7 bases separating them. CDR3 size: 15 residues. Germline CDR1 is SGHVS and CDR2 is FQNEAQ. DNA for the CDR3: TGTGCCAGCAGCTTAGCGCAGCCTTATAATTCACCCCTCCACTTT. Amino acid sequence: CASSLAQPYNSPLHF.

The chain joins TRBV19 to TRBJ1-1, with no clear D. Deletions cut 5 bases from V and 1 base from J, with 11 bases between. CDR3 size: 14 residues. Germline CDR1 and CDR2: LNHDA and SQIVND (reference sequence). DNA for the CDR3: TGTGCCAGTAGTTCCCGACCCGAGAACACTGAAGCTTTCTTT. Translation: CASSSRPENTEAFF.

V is TRBV7-9 and J is TRBJ2-4, with D possibly being TRBD2 (5 bases). The CDR3 is 16 amino acids. CDR1 and CDR2 from the germline V gene are SEHNR and FQNEAQ (reference sequence). Trimming stripped 5 bases from V and 3 bases from J, with 17 bases between. CDR3 coding DNA: TGTGCCAGCAGCCCTTCAAGCGGAGTGGACAAAAACATTCAGTACTTC. Translated: CASSPSSGVDKNIQYF.

The J gene is TRBJ2-2, the V gene TRBV10-1; D call uncertain. V was clipped by 4 bases and J by 3 bases, with 15 bases between them. From germline, CDR1 is WNHNN and CDR2 SYGVQD (reference sequence). The CDR3 consists of 16 residues. Here the CDR3 DNA reads TGCGCCAGCAGTGCAGCCATCCCGTCGGACACCGGGGAGCTGTTTTTT. Its translation: CASSAAIPSDTGELFF.

The chain employs TRBV4-1 and TRBJ2-1; 9 bases are shared with TRBD2. V gave up 2 bases and J gave up 5 bases; unmatched junction bases: 7. CDR3 length: 16 residues. CDR1 is MGHRA and CDR2 is YSYEKL in the germline V gene. This CDR3 is CASSQLLAGGHNEQFF. The CDR3, as DNA: TGCGCCAGCAGCCAACTGTTGGCGGGGGGGCACAATGAGCAGTTCTTC.

DNA for the CDR3: TGTGCCAGCAGCTTAAGAAAAGTCAACGGCTGGCTCGACACCATATATTTT. Amino acids: CASSLRKVNGWLDTIYF. V usage is TRBV7-2 and J usage is TRBJ1-3; D remains unclear. V was clipped by 2 bases and J by 8 bases, with 22 bases between them. Germline lookup yields CDR1 SGHTA and CDR2 FQGNSA. CDR3 size: 17 residues.

V and J are TRBV6-5 and TRBJ1-4; D is uncertain. The ends were cut back, 8 bases at V and 0 bases at J, with 10 bases in the middle. The CDR3 spans 14 residues. The germline V gene has CDR1 MNHEY and CDR2 SVGAGI. CDR3 DNA sequence: TGTGCCAGCTCTGTGGCACCAACTAATGAAAAACTGTTTTTT. It yields the protein CASSVAPTNEKLFF.